This T cell receptor (beta chain) is from a study of shared clonotypes between healthy human individuals. Study at large: Donors had three CD4 naive, three CD4 memory, two CD8 naive and one CD8 memory plate apiece. Study results and caveats: The generation probabilities recorded for non-shared clonotypes fell below those of clonotypes shared by all four donors. On the whole, naive subsets had larger estimated richness than memory subsets had.

The CDR3 is made up of 14 amino acids. V lost 2 bases, J lost 6 bases, and 14 bases lay in between. CDR1 and CDR2 from the germline V gene are MDHEN and SYDVKM. TCRdb keeps only in-frame clones here, not all; method: immunoSEQ multiplex PCR. The repertoire holds more than 2 million clones, with just under 95% as singletons. In the naive CD8 group, cells lacked CD45RO and were positively selected for CCR7, so terminally differentiated effector memory CD45RA+ cells were left out. Notes on this clone: What it binds is unknown.

The sequence was obtained from a man between 18 and 35 years old in good health. V gene TRBV28 combines with J gene TRBJ2-7; TRBD1 is a possible D gene (6 bases). Input material: naive CD8+ T cells sorted from blood. CDR3 coding DNA: TGTGCCAGCAGTTTACGTACAGGGTTGAGCGAGCAGTACTTC. Translating it yields CASSLRTGLSEQYF.